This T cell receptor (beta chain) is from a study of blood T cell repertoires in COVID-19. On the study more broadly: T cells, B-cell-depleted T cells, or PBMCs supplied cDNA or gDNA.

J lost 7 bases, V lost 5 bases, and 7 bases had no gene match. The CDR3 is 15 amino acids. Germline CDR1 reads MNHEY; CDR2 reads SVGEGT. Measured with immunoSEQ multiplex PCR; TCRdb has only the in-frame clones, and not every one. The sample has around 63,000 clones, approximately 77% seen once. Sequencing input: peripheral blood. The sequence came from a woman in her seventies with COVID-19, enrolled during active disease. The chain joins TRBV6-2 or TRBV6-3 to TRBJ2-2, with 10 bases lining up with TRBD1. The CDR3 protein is CASSTRTGGGGELFF. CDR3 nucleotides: TGTGCCAGCAGTACCAGGACAGGGGGGGGCGGGGAGCTGTTTTTT.